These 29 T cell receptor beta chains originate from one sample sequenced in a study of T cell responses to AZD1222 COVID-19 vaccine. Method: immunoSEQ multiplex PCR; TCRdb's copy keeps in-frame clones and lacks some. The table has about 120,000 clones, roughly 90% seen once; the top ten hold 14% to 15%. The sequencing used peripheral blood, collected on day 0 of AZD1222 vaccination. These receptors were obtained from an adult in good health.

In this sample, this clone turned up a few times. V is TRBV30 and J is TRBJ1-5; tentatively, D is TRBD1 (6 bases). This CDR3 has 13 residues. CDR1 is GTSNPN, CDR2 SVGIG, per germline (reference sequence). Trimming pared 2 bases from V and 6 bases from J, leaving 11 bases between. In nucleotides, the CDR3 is TGTGCCTGGAGTAAGGGGGTGAGTCAGCCCCAGCATTTT. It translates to CAWSKGVSQPQHF.

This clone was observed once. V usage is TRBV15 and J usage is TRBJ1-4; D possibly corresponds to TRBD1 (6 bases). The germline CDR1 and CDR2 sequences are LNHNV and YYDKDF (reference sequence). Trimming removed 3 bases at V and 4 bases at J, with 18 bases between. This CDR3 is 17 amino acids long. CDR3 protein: CATSRDRDGQFNEKLFF. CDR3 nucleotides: TGTGCCACCAGCAGGGATAGAGATGGACAGTTTAATGAAAAACTGTTTTTT.

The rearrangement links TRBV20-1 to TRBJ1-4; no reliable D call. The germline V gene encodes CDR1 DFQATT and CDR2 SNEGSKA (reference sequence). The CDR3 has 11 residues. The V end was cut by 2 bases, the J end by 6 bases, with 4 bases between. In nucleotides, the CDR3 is TGCAGTGCTAGATTCTATGAAAAACTGTTTTTT. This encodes CSARFYEKLFF.

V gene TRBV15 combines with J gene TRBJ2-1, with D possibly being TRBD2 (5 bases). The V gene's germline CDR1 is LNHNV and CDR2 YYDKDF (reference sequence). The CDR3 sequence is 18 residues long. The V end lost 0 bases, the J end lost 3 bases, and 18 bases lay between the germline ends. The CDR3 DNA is TGTGCCACCAGCAGAGATCTCCAGCCAGTAGCGAGCTACAATGAGCAGTTCTTC. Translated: CATSRDLQPVASYNEQFF.

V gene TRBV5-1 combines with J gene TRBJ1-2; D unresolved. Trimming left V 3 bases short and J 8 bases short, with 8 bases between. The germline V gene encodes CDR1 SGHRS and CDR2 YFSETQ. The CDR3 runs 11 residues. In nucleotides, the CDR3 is TGCGCCAGCAGCTCTGGCTTGGGCTACACCTTC. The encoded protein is CASSSGLGYTF.

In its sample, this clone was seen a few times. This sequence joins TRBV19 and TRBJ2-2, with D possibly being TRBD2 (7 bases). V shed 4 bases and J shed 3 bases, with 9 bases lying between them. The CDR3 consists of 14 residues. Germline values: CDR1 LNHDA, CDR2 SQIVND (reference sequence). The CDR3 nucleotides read TGTGCCAGTAGTAAGGGGGGGCACACCGGGGAGCTGTTTTTT. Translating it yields CASSKGGHTGELFF.

The CDR3 reads CASSLPESEQYF. The CDR3 bases are TGTGCCAGCAGTTTACCAGAGAGTGAGCAGTACTTC. The chain joins TRBV27 to TRBJ2-7; no definite D call. Germline CDR1 is MNHEY and CDR2 is SMNVEV (reference sequence). The V end lost 2 bases, the J end lost 7 bases, and 9 bases lay between the germline ends. CDR3 length: 12 amino acids.

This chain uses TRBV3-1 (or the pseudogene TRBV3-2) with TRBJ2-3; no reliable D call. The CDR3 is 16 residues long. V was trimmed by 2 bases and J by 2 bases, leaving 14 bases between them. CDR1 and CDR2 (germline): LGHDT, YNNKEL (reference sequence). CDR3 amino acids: CASSQLGDAITDTQYF. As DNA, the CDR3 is TGTGCCAGCAGCCAACTAGGTGACGCGATCACAGATACGCAGTATTTT.

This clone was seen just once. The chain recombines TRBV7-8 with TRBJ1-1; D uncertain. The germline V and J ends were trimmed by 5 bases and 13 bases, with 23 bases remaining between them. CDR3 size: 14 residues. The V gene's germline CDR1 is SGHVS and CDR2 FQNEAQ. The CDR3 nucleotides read TGTGCCAGCAGCCAAATTTCCCGAGGACGTGAGCTTTTCTTT. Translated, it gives CASSQISRGRELFF. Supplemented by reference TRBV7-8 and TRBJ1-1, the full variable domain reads GAGVSQSPRYKVAKRGQDVALRCDPISGHVSLFWYQQALGQGPEFLTYFQNEAQLDKSGLPSDRFFAERPEGSVSTLKIQRTQQEDSAVYLCASSQISRGRELFFGQGTRLTVV.

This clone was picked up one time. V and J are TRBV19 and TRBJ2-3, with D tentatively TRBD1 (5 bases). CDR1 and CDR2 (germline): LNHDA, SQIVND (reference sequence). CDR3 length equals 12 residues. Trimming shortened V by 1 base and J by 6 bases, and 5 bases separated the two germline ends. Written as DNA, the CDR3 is TGTGCCAGTAGTATAGGGGGCGATACGCAGTATTTT. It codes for CASSIGGDTQYF.

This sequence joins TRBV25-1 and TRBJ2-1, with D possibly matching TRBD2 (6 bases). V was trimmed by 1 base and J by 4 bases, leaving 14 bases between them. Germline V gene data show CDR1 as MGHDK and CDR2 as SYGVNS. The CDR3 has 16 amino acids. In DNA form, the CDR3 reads TGTGCCAGCAGTGAATGGGGGGTGGGCACATACAATGAGCAGTTCTTC. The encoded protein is CASSEWGVGTYNEQFF.

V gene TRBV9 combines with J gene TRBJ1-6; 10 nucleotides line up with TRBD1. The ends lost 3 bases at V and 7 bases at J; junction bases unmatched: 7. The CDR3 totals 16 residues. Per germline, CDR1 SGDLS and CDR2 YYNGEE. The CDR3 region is CASSATGGGRNSPLHF. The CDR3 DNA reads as TGTGCCAGCAGCGCGACAGGGGGCGGGAGAAATTCACCCCTCCACTTT. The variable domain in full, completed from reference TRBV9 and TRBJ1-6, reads DSGVTQTPKHLITATGQRVTLRCSPRSGDLSVYWYQQSLDQGLQFLIQYYNGEERAKGNILERFSAQQFPDLHSELNLSSLELGDSALYFCASSATGGGRNSPLHFGNGTRLTVT.

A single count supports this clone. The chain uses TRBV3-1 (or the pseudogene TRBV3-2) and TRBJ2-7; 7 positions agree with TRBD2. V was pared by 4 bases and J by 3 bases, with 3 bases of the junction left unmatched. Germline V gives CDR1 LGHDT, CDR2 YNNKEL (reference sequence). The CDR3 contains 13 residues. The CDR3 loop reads CASSPRDYYEQYF. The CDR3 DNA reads TGTGCCAGCAGCCCCCGGGACTACTACGAGCAGTACTTC.

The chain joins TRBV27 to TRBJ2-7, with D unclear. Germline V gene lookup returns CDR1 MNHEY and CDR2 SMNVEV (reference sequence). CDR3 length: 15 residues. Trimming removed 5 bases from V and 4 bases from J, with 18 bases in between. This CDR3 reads CASSPWTSEVYEQYF. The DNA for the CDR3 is TGTGCCAGCAGTCCTTGGACCTCCGAAGTATACGAGCAGTACTTC.

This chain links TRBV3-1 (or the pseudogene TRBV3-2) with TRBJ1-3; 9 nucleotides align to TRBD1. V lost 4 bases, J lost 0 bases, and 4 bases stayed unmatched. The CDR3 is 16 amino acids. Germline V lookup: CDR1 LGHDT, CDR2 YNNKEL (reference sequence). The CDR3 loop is CASSLGTGTSGNTIYF. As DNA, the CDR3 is TGTGCCAGCAGCCTCGGGACAGGGACCTCTGGAAACACCATATATTTT.

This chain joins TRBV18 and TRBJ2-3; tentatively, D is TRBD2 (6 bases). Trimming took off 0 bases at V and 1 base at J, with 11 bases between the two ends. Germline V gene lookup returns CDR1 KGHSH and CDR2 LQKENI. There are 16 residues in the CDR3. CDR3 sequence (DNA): TGTGCCAGCTCACCACCGGAGGGGTCCGGCACAGATACGCAGTATTTT. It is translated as CASSPPEGSGTDTQYF.

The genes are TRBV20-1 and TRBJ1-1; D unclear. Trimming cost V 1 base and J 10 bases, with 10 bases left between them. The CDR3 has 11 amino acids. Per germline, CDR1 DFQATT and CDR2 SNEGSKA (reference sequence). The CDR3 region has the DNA TGCAGTGCTAGAGCTCCGGGTCCAGCTTTCTTT. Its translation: CSARAPGPAFF.

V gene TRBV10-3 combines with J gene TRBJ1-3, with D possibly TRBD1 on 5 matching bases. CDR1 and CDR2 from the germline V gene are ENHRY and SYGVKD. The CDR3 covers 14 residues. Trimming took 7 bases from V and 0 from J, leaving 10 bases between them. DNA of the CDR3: TGTGCCATCACTGACAGCACCTCTGGAAACACCATATATTTT. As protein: CAITDSTSGNTIYF.

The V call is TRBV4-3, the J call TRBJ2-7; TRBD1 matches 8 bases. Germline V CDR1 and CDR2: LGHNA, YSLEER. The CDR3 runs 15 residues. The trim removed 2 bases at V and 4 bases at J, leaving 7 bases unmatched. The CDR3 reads CASSQRPQGAYEQYF. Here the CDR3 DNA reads TGCGCCAGCAGCCAACGCCCCCAGGGGGCGTACGAGCAGTACTTC.

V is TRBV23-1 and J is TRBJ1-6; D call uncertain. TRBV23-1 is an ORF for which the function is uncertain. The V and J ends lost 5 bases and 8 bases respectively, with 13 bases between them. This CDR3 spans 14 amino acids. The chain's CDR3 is CASSLIIRDSPLHF. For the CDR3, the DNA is TGCGCCAGCAGTTTGATAATAAGAGATTCACCCCTCCACTTT.

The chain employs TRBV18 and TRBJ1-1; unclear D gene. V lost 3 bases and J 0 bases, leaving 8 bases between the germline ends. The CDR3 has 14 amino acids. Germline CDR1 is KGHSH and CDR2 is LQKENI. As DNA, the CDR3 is TGTGCCAGCTCACCGCGGGATATGAACACTGAAGCTTTCTTT. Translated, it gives CASSPRDMNTEAFF.

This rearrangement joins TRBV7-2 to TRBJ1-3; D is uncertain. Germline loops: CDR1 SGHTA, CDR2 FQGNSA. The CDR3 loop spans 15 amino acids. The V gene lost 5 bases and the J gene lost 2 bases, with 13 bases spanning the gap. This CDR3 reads CASSLNHGAGNTIYF. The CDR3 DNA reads TGTGCCAGCAGCCTCAATCACGGGGCTGGAAACACCATATATTTT.

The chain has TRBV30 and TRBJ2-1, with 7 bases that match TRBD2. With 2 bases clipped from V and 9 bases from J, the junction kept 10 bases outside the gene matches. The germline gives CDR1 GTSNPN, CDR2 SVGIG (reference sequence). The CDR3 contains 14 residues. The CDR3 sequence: CAWSPLTSAAEQFF. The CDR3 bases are TGTGCCTGGAGTCCGTTAACTAGCGCGGCTGAGCAGTTCTTC.

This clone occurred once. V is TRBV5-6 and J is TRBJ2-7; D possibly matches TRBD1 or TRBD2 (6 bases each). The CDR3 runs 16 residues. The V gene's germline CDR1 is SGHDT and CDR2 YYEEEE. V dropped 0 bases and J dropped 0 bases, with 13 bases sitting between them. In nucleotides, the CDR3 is TGTGCCAGCAGCTTGGTAGGCTGGGGGGCCTCCTACGAGCAGTACTTC. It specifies CASSLVGWGASYEQYF.

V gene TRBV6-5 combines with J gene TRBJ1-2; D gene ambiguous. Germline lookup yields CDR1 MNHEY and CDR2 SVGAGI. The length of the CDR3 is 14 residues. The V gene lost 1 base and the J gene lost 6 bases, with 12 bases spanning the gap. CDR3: CASSYYPGRNGYTF. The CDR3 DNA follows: TGTGCCAGCAGTTACTATCCAGGCAGGAATGGCTACACCTTC.

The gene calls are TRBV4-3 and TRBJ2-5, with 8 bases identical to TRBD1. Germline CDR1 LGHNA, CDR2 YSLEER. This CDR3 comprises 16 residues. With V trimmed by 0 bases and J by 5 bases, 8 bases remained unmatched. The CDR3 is CASSQEPQGAQETQYF. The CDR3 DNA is TGCGCCAGCAGCCAAGAACCTCAGGGGGCGCAGGAGACCCAGTACTTC.

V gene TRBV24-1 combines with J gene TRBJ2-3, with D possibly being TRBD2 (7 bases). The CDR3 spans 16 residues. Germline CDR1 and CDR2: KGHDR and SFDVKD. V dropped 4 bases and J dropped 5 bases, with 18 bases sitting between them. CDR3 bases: TGTGCCACCAGTGACCCTGAGGGAGGGGGGATAGATACGCAGTATTTT. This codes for CATSDPEGGGIDTQYF.

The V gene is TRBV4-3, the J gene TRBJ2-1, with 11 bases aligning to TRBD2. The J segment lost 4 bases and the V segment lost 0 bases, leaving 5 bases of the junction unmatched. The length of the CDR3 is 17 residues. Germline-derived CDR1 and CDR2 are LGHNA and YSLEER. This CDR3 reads CASSQEVAGGTYNEQFF. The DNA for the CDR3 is TGCGCCAGCAGCCAAGAGGTAGCGGGGGGGACTTACAATGAGCAGTTCTTC.

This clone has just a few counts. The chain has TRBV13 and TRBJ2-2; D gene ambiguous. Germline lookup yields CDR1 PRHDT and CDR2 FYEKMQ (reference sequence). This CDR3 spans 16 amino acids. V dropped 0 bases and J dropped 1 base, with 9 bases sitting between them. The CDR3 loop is CASSLGGFGNTGELFF. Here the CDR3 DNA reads TGTGCCAGCAGCTTAGGGGGATTTGGGAACACCGGGGAGCTGTTTTTT.